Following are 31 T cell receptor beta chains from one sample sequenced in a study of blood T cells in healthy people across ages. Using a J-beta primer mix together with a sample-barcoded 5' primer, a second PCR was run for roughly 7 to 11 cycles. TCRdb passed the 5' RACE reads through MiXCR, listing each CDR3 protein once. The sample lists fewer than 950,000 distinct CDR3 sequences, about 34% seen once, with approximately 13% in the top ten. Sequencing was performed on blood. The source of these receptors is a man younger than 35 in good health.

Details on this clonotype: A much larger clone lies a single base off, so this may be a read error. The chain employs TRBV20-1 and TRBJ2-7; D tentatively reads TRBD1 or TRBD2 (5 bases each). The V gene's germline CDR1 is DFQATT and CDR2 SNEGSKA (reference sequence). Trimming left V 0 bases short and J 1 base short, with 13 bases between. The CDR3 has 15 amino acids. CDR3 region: CSARDLRGESYEQYF. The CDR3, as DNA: TGCAGTGCTAGAGATCTGAGGGGCGAGTCCTACGAGCAGTACTTC.

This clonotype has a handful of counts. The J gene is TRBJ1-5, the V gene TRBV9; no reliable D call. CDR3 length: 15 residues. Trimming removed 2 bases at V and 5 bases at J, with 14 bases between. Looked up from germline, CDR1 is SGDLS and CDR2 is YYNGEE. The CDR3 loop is CASSVFLLAYQPQHF. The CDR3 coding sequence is TGTGCCAGCAGCGTCTTCCTGTTGGCATATCAGCCCCAGCATTTT.

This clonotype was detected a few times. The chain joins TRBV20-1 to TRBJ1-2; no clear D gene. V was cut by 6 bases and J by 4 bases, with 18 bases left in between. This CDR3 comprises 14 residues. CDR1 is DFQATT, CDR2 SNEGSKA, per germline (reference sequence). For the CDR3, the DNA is TGCAGTGCCTCGGGGAGCCAGGTGGGCTATGGCTACACCTTC. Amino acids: CSASGSQVGYGYTF.

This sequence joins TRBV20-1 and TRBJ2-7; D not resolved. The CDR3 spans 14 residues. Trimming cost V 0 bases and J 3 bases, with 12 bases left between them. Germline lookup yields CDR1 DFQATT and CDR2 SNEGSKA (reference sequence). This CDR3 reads CSARDLTDLYEQYF. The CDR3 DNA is TGCAGTGCTAGAGATCTCACGGACCTCTACGAGCAGTACTTC.

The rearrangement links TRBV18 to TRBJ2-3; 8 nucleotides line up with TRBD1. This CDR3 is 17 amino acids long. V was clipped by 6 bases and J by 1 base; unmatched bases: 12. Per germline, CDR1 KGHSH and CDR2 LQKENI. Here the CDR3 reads CASSPSGGGSGTDTQYF. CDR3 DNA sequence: TGTGCCAGCTCCCCATCAGGGGGCGGCTCGGGCACAGATACGCAGTATTTT.

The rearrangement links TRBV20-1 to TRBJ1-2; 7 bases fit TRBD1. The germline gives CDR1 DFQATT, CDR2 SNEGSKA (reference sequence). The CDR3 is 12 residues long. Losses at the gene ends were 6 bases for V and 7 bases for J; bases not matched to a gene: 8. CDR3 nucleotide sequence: TGCAGTGCGACAGGGTCGGATTCTGGCTACACCTTC. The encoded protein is CSATGSDSGYTF.

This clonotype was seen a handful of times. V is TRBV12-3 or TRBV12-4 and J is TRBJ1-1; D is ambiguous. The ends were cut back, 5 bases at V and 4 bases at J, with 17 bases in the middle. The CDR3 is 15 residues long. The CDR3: CASSPGRRSPTEAFF. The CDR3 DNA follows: TGTGCCAGCAGTCCCGGGAGACGGAGCCCCACTGAAGCTTTCTTT.

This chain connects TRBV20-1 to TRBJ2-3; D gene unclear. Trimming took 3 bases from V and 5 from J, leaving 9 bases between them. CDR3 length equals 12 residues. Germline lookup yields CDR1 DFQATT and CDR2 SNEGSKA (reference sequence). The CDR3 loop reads CSASVSGDTQYF. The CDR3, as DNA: TGCAGTGCTAGCGTCTCAGGAGATACGCAGTATTTT.

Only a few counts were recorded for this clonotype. CDR3 amino acids: CASNIAYNEKLFF. CDR3 sequence (DNA): TGTGCCAGCAATATAGCGTATAATGAAAAACTGTTTTTT. The chain combines TRBV2 with TRBJ1-4; D remains ambiguous. With 7 bases removed from V and 4 bases from J, the gap between germline ends came to 10 bases. CDR1 is SNHLY and CDR2 is FYNNEI in the germline V gene. The CDR3 sequence is 13 residues long. Full variable domain (rest looked up from reference TRBV2 and TRBJ1-4): EPEVTQTPSHQVTQMGQEVILRCVPISNHLYFYWYRQILGQKVEFLVSFYNNEISEKSEIFDDQFSVERPDGSNFTLKIRSTKLEDSAMYFCASNIAYNEKLFFGSGTQLSVL.

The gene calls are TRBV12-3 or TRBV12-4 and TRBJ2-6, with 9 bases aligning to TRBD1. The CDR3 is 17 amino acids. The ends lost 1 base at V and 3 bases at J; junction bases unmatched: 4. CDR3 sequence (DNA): TGTGCCAGCAGTTTAGGGGACAGGGTGTATGGGGCCAACGTCCTGACTTTC. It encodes CASSLGDRVYGANVLTF.

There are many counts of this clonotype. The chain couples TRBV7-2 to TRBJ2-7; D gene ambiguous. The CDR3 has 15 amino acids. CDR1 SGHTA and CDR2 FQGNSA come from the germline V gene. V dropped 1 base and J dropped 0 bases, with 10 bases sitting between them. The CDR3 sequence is CASSLVTGPSYEQYF. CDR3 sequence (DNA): TGTGCCAGCAGCTTAGTCACGGGCCCCTCCTACGAGCAGTACTTC.

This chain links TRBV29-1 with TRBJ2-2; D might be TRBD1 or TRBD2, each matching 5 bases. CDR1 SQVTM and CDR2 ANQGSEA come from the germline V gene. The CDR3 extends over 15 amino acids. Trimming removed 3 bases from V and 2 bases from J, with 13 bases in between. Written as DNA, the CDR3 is TGCAGCGTTGAGAGGGCAGGGAACAACACCGGGGAGCTGTTTTTT. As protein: CSVERAGNNTGELFF.

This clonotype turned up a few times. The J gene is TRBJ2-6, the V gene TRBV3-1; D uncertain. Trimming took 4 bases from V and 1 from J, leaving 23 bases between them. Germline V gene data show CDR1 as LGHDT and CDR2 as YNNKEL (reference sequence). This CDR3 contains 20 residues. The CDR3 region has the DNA TGTGCCAGCAGCCGTAGGGTTGAGCAGGACCTTTTGTCTGGGGCCAACGTCCTGACTTTC. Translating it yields CASSRRVEQDLLSGANVLTF.

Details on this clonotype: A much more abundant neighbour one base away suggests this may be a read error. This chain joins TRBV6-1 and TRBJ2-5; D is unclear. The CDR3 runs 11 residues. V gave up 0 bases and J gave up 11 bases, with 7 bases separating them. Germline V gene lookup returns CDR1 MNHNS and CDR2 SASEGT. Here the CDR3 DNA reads TGTGCCAGCAGTGAAGCCCAGGAGCAGTACTTC. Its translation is CASSEAQEQYF.

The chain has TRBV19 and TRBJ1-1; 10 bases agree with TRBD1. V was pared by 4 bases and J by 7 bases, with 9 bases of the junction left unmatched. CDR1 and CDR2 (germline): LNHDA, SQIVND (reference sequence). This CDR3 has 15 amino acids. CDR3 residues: CASSRQGARISEAFF. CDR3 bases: TGTGCCAGTAGTAGACAGGGGGCAAGGATTAGTGAAGCTTTCTTT. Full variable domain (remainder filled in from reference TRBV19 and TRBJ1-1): DGGITQSPKYLFRKEGQNVTLSCEQNLNHDAMYWYRQDPGQGLRLIYYSQIVNDFQKGDIAEGYSVSREKKESFPLTVTSAQKNPTAFYLCASSRQGARISEAFFGQGTRLTVV.

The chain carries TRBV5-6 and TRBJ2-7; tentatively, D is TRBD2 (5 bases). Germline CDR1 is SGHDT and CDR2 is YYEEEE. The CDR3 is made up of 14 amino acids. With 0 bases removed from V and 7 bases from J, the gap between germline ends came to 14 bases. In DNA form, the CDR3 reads TGTGCCAGCAGCTTGGAACGGGGATACAATGAGCAGTACTTC. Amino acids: CASSLERGYNEQYF.

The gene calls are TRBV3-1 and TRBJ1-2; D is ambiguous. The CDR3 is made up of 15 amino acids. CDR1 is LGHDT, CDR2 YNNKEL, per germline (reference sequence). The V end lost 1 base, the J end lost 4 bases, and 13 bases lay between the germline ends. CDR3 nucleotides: TGTGCCAGCAGCCAAGTCTCGGCAGATAGCTATGGCTACACCTTC. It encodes CASSQVSADSYGYTF.

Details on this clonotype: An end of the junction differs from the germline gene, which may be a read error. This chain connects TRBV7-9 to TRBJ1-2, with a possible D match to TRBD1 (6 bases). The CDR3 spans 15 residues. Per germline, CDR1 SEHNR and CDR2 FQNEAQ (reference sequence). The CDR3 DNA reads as TGTGCCAGCAGCCCCAAGGGGGGTTCTAACTGTGGCTACACCTTC. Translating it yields CASSPKGGSNCGYTF.

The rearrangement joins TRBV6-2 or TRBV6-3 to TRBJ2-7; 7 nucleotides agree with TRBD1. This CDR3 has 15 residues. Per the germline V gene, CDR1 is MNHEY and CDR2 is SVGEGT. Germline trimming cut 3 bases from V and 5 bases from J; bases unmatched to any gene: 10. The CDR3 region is CASSYTDRTGDEQYF. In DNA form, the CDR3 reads TGTGCCAGCAGTTATACCGACAGGACAGGCGACGAGCAGTACTTC.

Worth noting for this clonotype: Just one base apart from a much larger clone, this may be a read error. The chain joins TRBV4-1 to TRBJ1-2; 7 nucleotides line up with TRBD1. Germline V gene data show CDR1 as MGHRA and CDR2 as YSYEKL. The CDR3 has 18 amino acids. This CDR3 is CASSQEGTDPLANCGYTF. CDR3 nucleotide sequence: TGCGCCAGCAGCCAAGAAGGGACAGATCCCTTAGCTAACTGTGGCTACACCTTC.

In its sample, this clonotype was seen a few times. CDR3: CSARVSSGGYNEQFF. CDR3 coding DNA: TGCAGTGCTAGAGTGTCTAGCGGGGGTTACAATGAGCAGTTCTTC. J is TRBJ2-1 and V is TRBV20-1, with 10 bases fitting TRBD2. Germline CDR1 DFQATT, CDR2 SNEGSKA (reference sequence). This CDR3 contains 15 residues. The trim removed 1 base at V and 4 bases at J, leaving 4 bases unmatched.

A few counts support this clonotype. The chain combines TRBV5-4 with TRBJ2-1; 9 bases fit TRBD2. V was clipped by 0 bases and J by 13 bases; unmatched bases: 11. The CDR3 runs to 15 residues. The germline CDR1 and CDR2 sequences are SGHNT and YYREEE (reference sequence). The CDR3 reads CASSLDGTSRSSQFF. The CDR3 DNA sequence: TGTGCCAGCAGCTTGGATGGGACTAGCAGGTCTTCTCAGTTCTTC.

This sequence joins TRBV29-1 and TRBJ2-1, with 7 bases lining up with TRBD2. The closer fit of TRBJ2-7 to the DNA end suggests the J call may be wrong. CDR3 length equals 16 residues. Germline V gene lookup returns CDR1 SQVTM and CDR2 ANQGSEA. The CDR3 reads CSVLKRAGSSYNEQYF. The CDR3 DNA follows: TGCAGCGTCCTCAAAAGAGCGGGGAGCTCCTACAATGAGCAGTACTTC.

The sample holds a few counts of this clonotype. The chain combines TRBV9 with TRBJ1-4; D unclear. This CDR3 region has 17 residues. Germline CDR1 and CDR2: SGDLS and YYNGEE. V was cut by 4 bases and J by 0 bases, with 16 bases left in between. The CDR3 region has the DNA TGTGCCAGCAGCTCCGGAGTTGTGGCCGCAACTAATGAAAAACTGTTTTTT. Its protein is CASSSGVVAATNEKLFF.

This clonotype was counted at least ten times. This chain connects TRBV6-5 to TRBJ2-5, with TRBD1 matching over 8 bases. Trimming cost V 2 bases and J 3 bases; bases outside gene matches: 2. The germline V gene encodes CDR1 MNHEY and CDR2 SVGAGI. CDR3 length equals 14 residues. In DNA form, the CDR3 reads TGTGCCAGCAGTTACAACAGGGGGGAAGAGACCCAGTACTTC. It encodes CASSYNRGEETQYF.

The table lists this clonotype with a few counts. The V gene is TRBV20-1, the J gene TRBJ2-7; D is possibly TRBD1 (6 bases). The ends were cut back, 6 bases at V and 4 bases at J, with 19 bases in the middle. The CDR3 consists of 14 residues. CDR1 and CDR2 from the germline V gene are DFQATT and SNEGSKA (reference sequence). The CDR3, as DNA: TGCAGTGCCCGGGCCCCGGGACATAATTACGAGCAGTACTTC. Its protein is CSARAPGHNYEQYF.

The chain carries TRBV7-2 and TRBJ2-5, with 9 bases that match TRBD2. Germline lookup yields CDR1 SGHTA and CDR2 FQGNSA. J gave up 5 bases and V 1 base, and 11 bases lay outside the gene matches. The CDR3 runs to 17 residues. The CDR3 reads CASSLGGASGVRETQYF. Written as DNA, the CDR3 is TGTGCCAGCAGCTTAGGTGGGGCTAGCGGGGTCCGGGAGACCCAGTACTTC.

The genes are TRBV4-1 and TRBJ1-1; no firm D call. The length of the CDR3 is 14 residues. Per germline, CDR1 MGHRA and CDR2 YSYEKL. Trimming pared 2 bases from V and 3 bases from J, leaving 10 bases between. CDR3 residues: CASSQWFGDTEAFF. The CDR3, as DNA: TGCGCCAGCAGCCAATGGTTTGGGGACACTGAAGCTTTCTTT.

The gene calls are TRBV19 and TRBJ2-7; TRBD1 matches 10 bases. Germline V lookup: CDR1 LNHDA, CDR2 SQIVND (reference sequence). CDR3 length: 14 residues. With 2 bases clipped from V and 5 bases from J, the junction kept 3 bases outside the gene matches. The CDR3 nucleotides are TGTGCCAGTAGTATAAGACAGGGGGCTAACGAGCAGTACTTC. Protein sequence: CASSIRQGANEQYF. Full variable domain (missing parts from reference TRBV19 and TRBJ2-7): DGGITQSPKYLFRKEGQNVTLSCEQNLNHDAMYWYRQDPGQGLRLIYYSQIVNDFQKGDIAEGYSVSREKKESFPLTVTSAQKNPTAFYLCASSIRQGANEQYFGPGTRLTVT.

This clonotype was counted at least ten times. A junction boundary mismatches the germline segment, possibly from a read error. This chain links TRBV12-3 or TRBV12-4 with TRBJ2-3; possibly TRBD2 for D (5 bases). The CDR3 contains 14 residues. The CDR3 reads CASSLGASPDTQYF. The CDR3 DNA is TGTGCTAGCAGCTTAGGCGCTAGCCCAGATACGCAGTATTTT.

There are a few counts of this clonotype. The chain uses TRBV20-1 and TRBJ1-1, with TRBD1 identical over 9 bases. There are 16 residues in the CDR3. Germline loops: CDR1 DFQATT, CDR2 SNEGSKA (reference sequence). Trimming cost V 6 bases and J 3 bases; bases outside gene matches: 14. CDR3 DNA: TGCAGTGCCGTTGACAGGGGGGGCCAGAGGTACACTGAAGCTTTCTTT. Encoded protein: CSAVDRGGQRYTEAFF.